This note documents a single TCR beta chain sequence. MiXCR, run by TCRdb on the 5' RACE reads, gives a single entry per CDR3 protein. The data show 450,000 or so distinct CDR3 sequences, more than 13% seen once. V lost 4 bases, J lost 1 base, and 8 bases lay in between. The germline V gene encodes CDR1 SQVTM and CDR2 ANQGSEA. The CDR3 has 12 residues. These data belong to a study of identical twins. The sample also formed part of further work on yellow fever vaccine responses in identical twins.

What was sequenced was CD4+ T cells sorted from blood. The TCR was taken from a woman younger than 30 in good health. The V and J genes are TRBV29-1 and TRBJ2-7, with D maybe TRBD1 (6 bases). The CDR3 region has the DNA TGCAGCGTTGGGACAGCTTCCTACGAGCAGTACTTC. Encoded protein: CSVGTASYEQYF.